The sequence of this T cell receptor beta chain was determined in a study of blood T cell repertoires in COVID-19. Study summary: Acute-phase and convalescent COVID-19 samples originated in the United States, Italy and Spain.

Sequencing used immunoSEQ multiplex PCR; TCRdb keeps in-frame clones, though not all of them. Here the sample spans a few hundred thousand clones, roughly nine tenths being singletons. This CDR3 contains 17 residues. Germline CDR1 is SGHNT and CDR2 is YYREEE (reference sequence). V shed 1 base and J shed 2 bases, with 13 bases lying between them. Two consecutive negative NP/OP PCR tests, clearance, or resolved symptoms defined Cohort 3 recovery. The TCR comes from a man aged 18-30 years who had recovered from COVID-19. Sequencing was carried out using PBMCs or T cells enriched from blood (not recorded which). The V call is TRBV5-4, the J call TRBJ2-6; D is possibly TRBD2 (6 bases). CDR3: CASSLQLAAPGANVLTF. The CDR3 DNA follows: TGTGCCAGCAGCTTGCAACTAGCAGCGCCTGGGGCCAACGTCCTGACTTTC. The full variable domain, its missing parts supplied by reference TRBV5-4 and TRBJ2-6, is ETGVTQSPTHLIKTRGQQVTLRCSSQSGHNTVSWYQQALGQGPQFIFQYYREEENGRGNFPPRFSGLQFPNYSSELNVNALELDDSALYLCASSLQLAAPGANVLTFGAGSRLTVL.